This TCR beta chain was obtained from a study of shared clonotypes between healthy human individuals. Study context: Ranging from 18 to 49 in age, donors were two women and a few men. Three CD4 naive, three CD4 memory, two CD8 naive and one CD8 memory plate were used per donor.

The repertoire was sequenced with immunoSEQ multiplex PCR; TCRdb's copy has only in-frame clones and lacks some. Of approximately 980,000 clones in the sample, over 60% are singletons; the top ten hold roughly 1.5%. Findings and caveats of the study: Rarefaction showed sorted-subset sequencing was incomplete despite large depth.

Notes on this clone: The antigen is undetermined.

Germline V gene sequence: CDR1 SGHAT, CDR2 FQNNGV. This CDR3 contains 18 residues. The V segment lost 5 bases and the J segment 2 bases; nucleotides outside the gene matches: 17. CD4+ cells yielded CD45RA+ naive and CD45RA-negative memory subsets. The chain combines TRBV11-2 with TRBJ2-5, with 7 nucleotides matching TRBD1. The clonotype comes from a man aged 18-30 years in good health. Sequencing input: memory CD4+ T cells sorted from blood. The subset: CD45RA-negative fraction. CDR3 residues: CASSARGWGTLTQETQYF. DNA of the CDR3: TGTGCCAGCAGCGCCAGGGGGTGGGGGACCCTAACACAAGAGACCCAGTACTTC.